This entry is about one TCR beta chain. J gave up 0 bases and V 4 bases, and 2 bases lay outside the gene matches. The CDR3 has 15 amino acids. Per germline, CDR1 KGHSH and CDR2 LQKENI. This table comes from immunoSEQ multiplex PCR, and its TCRdb copy is limited to in-frame clones, with some not included. The data show 150,000 to 200,000 clones, with 85% to 90% seen just once and roughly 18% held by the top ten. This sample was taken from a study of blood T cell repertoires in COVID-19. The sample was peripheral blood. The receptor's source is a person aged 65-85 years with COVID-19, enrolled during active disease. V gene TRBV18 combines with J gene TRBJ2-7; the match to TRBD2 covers 11 bases. The CDR3 sequence: CASSLTSGSSYEQYF. The CDR3 DNA is TGTGCCAGCTCACTAACTAGCGGGAGCTCCTACGAGCAGTACTTC.